The 32 T cell receptor beta chains below were found in one sample sequenced in a study of PD-1 blockade in classical Hodgkin lymphoma. Produced via immunoSEQ multiplex PCR; TCRdb's table is partial and in-frame only. The data show about 50,000 clones, with about 75% seen just once and 10% to 15% held by the top ten. Indicated time point: cycle 4 day 1 (C4D1), after five to seven weeks of nivolumab. Each patient's relapse followed autologous stem cell transplantation, and brentuximab vedotin exposure varied. Material: peripheral blood mononuclear cells (PBMCs), obtained before the fourth cycle of nivolumab. Every receptor here comes from a human donor with classical Hodgkin lymphoma.

There are a few counts of this clone. The chain links TRBV5-1 to TRBJ2-2; D gene uncertain. The length of the CDR3 is 16 residues. Per germline, CDR1 SGHRS and CDR2 YFSETQ. V lost 2 bases and J lost 0, with 11 bases in between. For the CDR3, the DNA is TGCGCCAGCAGCTTCTCCAGGCTCGCGAACACCGGGGAGCTGTTTTTT. It yields the protein CASSFSRLANTGELFF.

This clone came up a few times. This sequence joins TRBV2 and TRBJ2-7; possibly TRBD2 for D (6 bases). Germline V gene data show CDR1 as SNHLY and CDR2 as FYNNEI. V dropped 6 bases and J dropped 5 bases, with 14 bases sitting between them. The CDR3 is made up of 13 amino acids. The CDR3: CASSGPLAHEQYF. In nucleotides, the CDR3 is TGTGCCAGCAGCGGCCCACTAGCCCACGAGCAGTACTTC.

The rearrangement uses TRBV13 and TRBJ2-7; 7 bases are a match to TRBD1. Trimming cost V 4 bases and J 7 bases; bases outside gene matches: 13. The germline V gene encodes CDR1 PRHDT and CDR2 FYEKMQ (reference sequence). The CDR3 spans 15 residues. As DNA, the CDR3 is TGTGCCAGCAGCTCCACAACAGGGGTGGGATTGGAGCAGTACTTC. Protein: CASSSTTGVGLEQYF.

This clone was seen a handful of times. The chain recombines TRBV5-1 with TRBJ2-7; 7 positions agree with TRBD1. V shed 8 bases and J 0 bases; nucleotides not matched to a gene: 8. This CDR3 comprises 14 residues. CDR1 and CDR2 from the germline V gene are SGHRS and YFSETQ. The CDR3 DNA reads as TGCGCCAGTTCCCGGGACAGCTTCTCCTACGAGCAGTACTTC. Translated: CASSRDSFSYEQYF.

The chain joins TRBV5-3 to TRBJ2-2; the match to TRBD2 covers 12 bases. TRBV5-3 is designated an ORF whose function remains uncertain. The CDR3 extends over 19 amino acids. J gave up 3 bases and V 4 bases, and 13 bases lay outside the gene matches. CDR3 loop: CARSPGLAGPLGDTGELFF. The CDR3 DNA reads as TGTGCCAGAAGCCCCGGACTAGCGGGGCCGTTGGGGGACACCGGGGAGCTGTTTTTT.

This clone was counted a single time. V is TRBV30 and J is TRBJ2-3; D is perhaps TRBD2 (5 bases). The CDR3 is 12 residues long. Looked up from germline, CDR1 is GTSNPN and CDR2 is SVGIG (reference sequence). V lost 2 bases and J 10 bases, leaving 13 bases between the germline ends. CDR3 coding DNA: TGTGCCTGGAGTAGGATTTTGGGAGCGCAGTATTTT. It encodes CAWSRILGAQYF. The complete variable domain, with remaining parts taken from reference TRBV30 and TRBJ2-3, reads SQTIHQWPATLVQPVGSPLSLECTVEGTSNPNLYWYRQAAGRGLQLLFYSVGIGQISSEVPQNLSASRPQDRQFILSSKKLLLSDSGFYLCAWSRILGAQYFGPGTRLTVL.

The V and J genes are TRBV28 and TRBJ1-1; D unclear. This CDR3 region has 9 residues. The germline V gene encodes CDR1 MDHEN and CDR2 SYDVKM. Deletions cut 8 bases from V and 8 bases from J, with 6 bases between. CDR3 loop: CASEGEAFF. The CDR3 DNA reads TGTGCCAGCGAGGGCGAAGCTTTCTTT.

The chain employs TRBV6-1 and TRBJ2-7; D gene ambiguous. This CDR3 spans 15 amino acids. The V end lost 1 base, the J end lost 1 base, and 11 bases lay between the germline ends. Germline V gene lookup returns CDR1 MNHNS and CDR2 SASEGT. The CDR3, as DNA: TGTGCCAGCAGTGAAGGCTGGGTCGTATCCTACGAGCAGTACTTC. It translates to CASSEGWVVSYEQYF.

The CDR3 bases are TGTGCCAGCAGCTTGGGGGCGACTAGCAGGAACACCGGGGAGCTGTTTTTT. Its protein product is CASSLGATSRNTGELFF. This chain joins TRBV7-9 and TRBJ2-2; a possible D gene is TRBD2 (7 bases). Germline CDR1 SEHNR, CDR2 FQNEAQ (reference sequence). This CDR3 contains 17 residues. V gave up 3 bases and J gave up 1 base, with 15 bases separating them.

The V call is TRBV6-5, the J call TRBJ1-2; unclear D gene. Germline CDR1 and CDR2: MNHEY and SVGAGI. V lost 7 bases, J lost 10 bases, and 16 bases lay in between. This CDR3 spans 12 amino acids. The CDR3 sequence: CASNQYLGPYTF. CDR3 nucleotides: TGTGCCAGCAACCAGTACTTGGGCCCCTACACCTTC.

V usage is TRBV14 and J usage is TRBJ2-1; D remains unclear. Per germline, CDR1 SGHDN and CDR2 FVKESK. V lost 1 base and J lost 0, with 25 bases in between. The CDR3 length is 21 residues. This chain's CDR3 is CASSQGVRPHRLSSSYNEQFF. CDR3 bases: TGTGCCAGCAGCCAAGGTGTTCGGCCCCATAGACTCTCTTCCTCCTACAATGAGCAGTTCTTC.

This chain connects TRBV4-1 to TRBJ2-6; a weak D match, TRBD1 (6 bases). Germline V gene sequence: CDR1 MGHRA, CDR2 YSYEKL. The CDR3 has 16 residues. V was pared by 0 bases and J by 2 bases, with 8 bases between. The CDR3 DNA reads TGCGCCAGCAGCCAAGATTGGGGGCCTGGGGCCAACGTCCTGACTTTC. Its protein product is CASSQDWGPGANVLTF.

The V gene is TRBV9, the J gene TRBJ2-7; no reliable D call. Trimming took 0 bases from V and 0 from J, leaving 7 bases between them. Per germline, CDR1 SGDLS and CDR2 YYNGEE. The CDR3 sequence is 14 residues long. The CDR3 region has the DNA TGTGCCAGCAGCGTAGGTCAGCTCTCCTACGAGCAGTACTTC. Translated: CASSVGQLSYEQYF.

This chain connects TRBV6-4 to TRBJ2-5, with a tentative D call TRBD2 (5 bases). V was clipped by 3 bases and J by 5 bases, with 10 bases between them. CDR1 and CDR2 from the germline V gene are MRHNA and SNTAGT. CDR3 length: 13 amino acids. CDR3 loop: CASSEMSGETQYF. The CDR3 nucleotides are TGTGCCAGCAGTGAAATGTCGGGGGAGACCCAGTACTTC.

The chain is built from TRBV27 and TRBJ2-7, with TRBD2 as a possible D gene (5 bases). The V gene's germline CDR1 is MNHEY and CDR2 SMNVEV (reference sequence). V lost 3 bases to trimming and J lost 0 bases, with 15 bases between them. CDR3 length: 16 amino acids. DNA for the CDR3: TGTGCCAGCAGTTTCTCGGACTCCTCGAGCTCCTACGAGCAGTACTTC. Encoded protein: CASSFSDSSSSYEQYF.

The chain carries TRBV19 and TRBJ1-4; D is possibly TRBD1 (6 bases). This CDR3 is 15 amino acids long. V shed 2 bases and J shed 6 bases, with 13 bases lying between them. The germline V gene has CDR1 LNHDA and CDR2 SQIVND (reference sequence). The CDR3 DNA reads TGTGCCAGTAGTATATTCGCCAGGGGACATGAAAAACTGTTTTTT. The encoded protein is CASSIFARGHEKLFF.

This chain connects TRBV7-9 to TRBJ2-3; either TRBD1 or TRBD2 may fit D (5 bases each). The V and J ends lost 1 base and 1 base respectively, with 18 bases between them. The CDR3 contains 18 residues. Germline V lookup: CDR1 SEHNR, CDR2 FQNEAQ (reference sequence). The DNA of the CDR3 is TGTGCCAGCAGCTTAGACGCCTGGTGGCAGGGAGGCACAGATACGCAGTATTTT. Protein: CASSLDAWWQGGTDTQYF.

The chain recombines TRBV10-1 with TRBJ1-2; tentatively, D is TRBD1 (5 bases). The germline CDR1 and CDR2 sequences are WNHNN and SYGVQD (reference sequence). V lost 8 bases and J lost 8, with 21 bases in between. The CDR3 sequence is 14 residues long. The CDR3 is CASCPGTARRGYTF. The CDR3 DNA reads as TGCGCCAGCTGTCCCGGGACCGCCCGGAGGGGCTACACCTTC.

V and J are TRBV28 and TRBJ2-3; 9 positions agree with TRBD2. Per the germline V gene, CDR1 is MDHEN and CDR2 is SYDVKM. J gave up 1 base and V 6 bases, and 8 bases lay outside the gene matches. The CDR3 is 16 amino acids. CDR3 coding DNA: TGTGCCAGCAGCCAACCAGCTAGCGGGGGCACAGATACGCAGTATTTT. Translated: CASSQPASGGTDTQYF.

The genes are TRBV7-6 and TRBJ1-2; weak D call: TRBD1 (6 bases). V shed 5 bases and J shed 7 bases, with 17 bases lying between them. The CDR3 has 14 amino acids. The germline V gene encodes CDR1 SGHVS and CDR2 FNYEAQ. The CDR3 loop is CASSRGRGEVGYTF. CDR3 nucleotides: TGTGCCAGCAGCCGTGGCAGGGGAGAAGTTGGCTACACCTTC.

The chain has TRBV19 and TRBJ1-4; no clear D. V lost 3 bases to trimming and J lost 7 bases, with 21 bases between them. Germline CDR1 is LNHDA and CDR2 is SQIVND (reference sequence). The CDR3 runs 17 residues. The CDR3 sequence is CASSILPDILRTEKLFF. As DNA, the CDR3 is TGTGCCAGTAGTATTCTTCCTGACATTTTACGGACTGAAAAACTGTTTTTT.

This clone was observed a handful of times. At the DNA level, this CDR3 is encoded by other sequences in the same sample as well. This chain connects TRBV28 to TRBJ2-5, with D tentatively TRBD1 (7 bases). The length of the CDR3 is 14 residues. V was trimmed by 4 bases and J by 4 bases, leaving 13 bases between them. Germline CDR1 is MDHEN and CDR2 is SYDVKM. CDR3 DNA sequence: TGTGCCAGCAGTTCTATTCAGGGGGGAGAGACCCAGTACTTC. Protein sequence: CASSSIQGGETQYF.

The DNA of the CDR3 is TGCGCCAGCAGTGACCCTTGGGGGGTTTTGAATCAGCCCCAGCATTTT. Translated, it gives CASSDPWGVLNQPQHF. The chain joins TRBV10-1 to TRBJ1-5; the D gene is possibly TRBD1 (5 bases). Germline loops: CDR1 WNHNN, CDR2 SYGVQD (reference sequence). CDR3 length: 16 amino acids. V lost 3 bases and J lost 4, with 16 bases in between.

V usage is TRBV5-5 and J usage is TRBJ1-1, with TRBD1 as a possible D gene (6 bases). This CDR3 is 15 amino acids long. The germline V gene encodes CDR1 SGHKS and CDR2 YYEKEE (reference sequence). V lost 3 bases and J lost 5, with 17 bases in between. In DNA, the CDR3 is TGTGCCAGCAGCTGGGGAGACAGGAGGGGGACTGAAGCTTTCTTT. Translated, it gives CASSWGDRRGTEAFF.

This chain connects TRBV27 to TRBJ2-7, with D possibly TRBD1 on 6 matching bases. The germline V and J ends were trimmed by 4 bases and 7 bases, with 14 bases remaining between them. CDR1 MNHEY and CDR2 SMNVEV come from the germline V gene (reference sequence). The CDR3 has 13 residues. CDR3 sequence reads: CASSWGRGGEQYF. The CDR3 bases are TGTGCCAGCAGTTGGGGGCGAGGGGGTGAGCAGTACTTC.

The chain recombines TRBV28 with TRBJ2-3; TRBD1 might be the D (6 bases). The V end lost 7 bases, the J end lost 0 bases, and 17 bases lay between the germline ends. Per germline, CDR1 MDHEN and CDR2 SYDVKM. The CDR3 contains 16 residues. In DNA form, the CDR3 reads TGTGCCAGCACCCGGGCCCGGGACACTAGCACAGATACGCAGTATTTT. Residues: CASTRARDTSTDTQYF. The full variable domain, completed using reference TRBV28 and TRBJ2-3, is DVKVTQSSRYLVKRTGEKVFLECVQDMDHENMFWYRQDPGLGLRLIYFSYDVKMKEKGDIPEGYSVSREKKERFSLILESASTNQTSMYLCASTRARDTSTDTQYFGPGTRLTVL.

This clone was recorded once. CDR3 protein: CATQDGGAAAETQYF. In nucleotides, the CDR3 is TGTGCCACCCAGGACGGCGGAGCGGCGGCTGAGACCCAGTACTTC. This chain uses TRBV28 with TRBJ2-5; tentative D call: TRBD2 (5 bases). From germline, CDR1 is MDHEN and CDR2 SYDVKM. This CDR3 is built from 15 residues. V lost 10 bases and J lost 5, with 23 bases in between.

This chain joins TRBV2 and TRBJ2-3, with D tentatively TRBD2 (5 bases). The CDR3 sequence is 14 residues long. V lost 5 bases and J 7 bases, leaving 16 bases between the germline ends. Germline loops: CDR1 SNHLY, CDR2 FYNNEI. The CDR3 DNA sequence: TGTGCCAGCAGTATCTCAGCGGAAGCTAATACGCAGTATTTT. Translating it yields CASSISAEANTQYF.

The rearrangement uses TRBV7-9 and TRBJ2-1; D could derive from TRBD1 or TRBD2 (6 bases each). Germline CDR1 SEHNR, CDR2 FQNEAQ (reference sequence). This CDR3 contains 16 residues. The V and J ends lost 4 bases and 6 bases respectively, with 19 bases between them. The chain's CDR3 is CASSSLGAGSVNEQFF. CDR3 bases: TGTGCCAGCAGCTCCCTGGGGGCGGGGTCTGTCAATGAGCAGTTCTTC.

This clone has only a few counts. This sequence joins TRBV6-1 and TRBJ1-5, with 8 bases aligning to TRBD1. Trimming removed 3 bases from V and 4 bases from J; junction bases left unmatched: 8. Germline V gene lookup returns CDR1 MNHNS and CDR2 SASEGT. This CDR3 is built from 16 residues. The CDR3 region is CASSDYPGQGNQPQHF. DNA of the CDR3: TGTGCCAGCAGTGATTATCCTGGACAGGGAAATCAGCCCCAGCATTTT.

V gene TRBV11-1 combines with J gene TRBJ2-5; TRBD2 matches 7 bases. The germline V gene encodes CDR1 SGHAT and CDR2 FQDESV (reference sequence). V shed 6 bases and J 1 base; nucleotides not matched to a gene: 5. CDR3 length: 14 amino acids. CDR3 amino acids: CASSSRGSQETQYF. The CDR3 DNA is TGTGCCAGCAGTAGTCGCGGGAGCCAAGAGACCCAGTACTTC. The full variable domain, rest sourced from reference TRBV11-1 and TRBJ2-5, is EAEVAQSPRYKITEKSQAVAFWCDPISGHATLYWYRQILGQGPELLVQFQDESVVDDSQLPKDRFSAERLKGVDSTLKIQPAELGDSAMYLCASSSRGSQETQYFGPGTRLLVL.

This clone was counted a few times. The CDR3 nucleotides read TGTGCCACCACCCCGGGGGGGACGGAGGAAGCTTTCTTT. The encoded protein is CATTPGGTEEAFF. This chain joins TRBV7-9 and TRBJ1-1, with D possibly TRBD1 on 5 matching bases. Germline V CDR1 and CDR2: SEHNR, FQNEAQ (reference sequence). V lost 10 bases, J lost 8 bases, and 20 bases lay in between. The CDR3 loop spans 13 amino acids.